This T cell receptor beta chain emerged from a study of T cells after posttransplantation cyclophosphamide. As for this clone: Antigen: not known.

Study-wide results and limits: Blood and skin or GI T cell repertoires showed limited TRB overlap. Recipient CMV seropositivity and CMV reactivation strongly tracked TRB clonality. Later blood repertoires were often dominated by clones from the donor CD8+ memory compartment.

This CDR3 spans 15 amino acids. Germline V gives CDR1 SGDLS, CDR2 YYNGEE. J was trimmed by 14 bases and V by 4 bases; bases with no gene match: 16. Cyclophosphamide on days +3 and +4 followed busulfan-fludarabine conditioning and a marrow graft. Sequencing was performed with immunoSEQ multiplex PCR; in TCRdb, only in-frame clones are kept and a portion is missing. Altogether around 6,700 clones were found in the sample, and no singletons occur. The sample consisted of PBMCs, taken after an allogeneic stem cell transplant with post-transplant cyclophosphamide. This TCR was recovered from a male patient aged 25 to 39 who received an allogeneic stem cell transplant from an unrelated donor, was CMV-positive, and had acute and chronic GVHD. The T cells may come from the graft donor. The chain joins TRBV9 to TRBJ2-1; TRBD2 aligns across 9 bases. Here the CDR3 reads CASSPFSGGGIGKFF. CDR3 DNA sequence: TGTGCCAGCAGCCCATTTAGCGGGGGAGGGATTGGAAAGTTCTTC.